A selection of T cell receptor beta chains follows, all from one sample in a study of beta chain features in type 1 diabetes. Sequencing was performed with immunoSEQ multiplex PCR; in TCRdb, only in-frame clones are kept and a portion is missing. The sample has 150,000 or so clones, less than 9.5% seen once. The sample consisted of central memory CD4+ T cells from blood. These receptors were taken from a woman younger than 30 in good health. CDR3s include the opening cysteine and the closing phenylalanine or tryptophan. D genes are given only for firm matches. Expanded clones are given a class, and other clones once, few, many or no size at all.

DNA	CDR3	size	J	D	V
TGTGCCAGCAGTCCCTCCCCGACTAGCGGGAGGCGGGAGTACTTC	CASSPSPTSGRREYF	NA	TRBJ2-7	TRBD2	TRBV27
TGCGCCAGCAGCCTTTATCGGACAGATACGCAGTATTTT	CASSLYRTDTQYF	NA	TRBJ2-3	NA	TRBV5-1
TGTGCCAGTACTCGACGGGACAGGAACTATGGCTACACCTTC	CASTRRDRNYGYTF	NA	TRBJ1-2	TRBD1	TRBV19
TGTGCCAGCAAGTCCGACACTGGGGCCAACGTCCTGACTTTC	CASKSDTGANVLTF	NA	TRBJ2-6	NA	TRBV6-4
TGCGCCAGCAGCCTCTACGGGACAGGGGATGAAAAACTGTTTTTT	CASSLYGTGDEKLFF	few	TRBJ1-4	TRBD1	TRBV4-3
TGCGCCAGCAGCTTGGGGACAGACAATGAGCAGTTCTTC	CASSLGTDNEQFF	NA	TRBJ2-1	NA	TRBV5-1
TGTGCCAGCAGCTTGGGGCGGGTATGGGGAAATGAGCAGTTCTTC	CASSLGRVWGNEQFF	few	TRBJ2-1	NA	TRBV5-4
TGTGCCAGCATCGCCCCCGCGGGGCGGGCCCAGTCTGGGGCCAACGTCCTGACTTTC	CASIAPAGRAQSGANVLTF	NA	TRBJ2-6	NA	TRBV2
TGTGCCACCAGGGACAGAGCTAACTATGGCTACACCTTC	CATRDRANYGYTF	few	TRBJ1-2	TRBD1	TRBV10-3
TGTGCCAGCAGTTCTACTACAGGGTCCGAAGCTTTCTTT	CASSSTTGSEAFF	few	TRBJ1-1	NA	TRBV6-5
TGTGCCAGCAGCCTAAGGACTAGCGGGAGACCGACAGATACGCAGTATTTT	CASSLRTSGRPTDTQYF	few	TRBJ2-3	TRBD2	TRBV7-2
TGCGCCAGCAGCCAAGACTACAGTTTCGGGACTAGACTCCGCGGCACAGATACGCAGTATTTT	CASSQDYSFGTRLRGTDTQYF	NA	TRBJ2-3	TRBD2	TRBV4-1
TGCGCCAGCAGCTTGTCTAGCGGGAGTGTCGAGCAGTACTTC	CASSLSSGSVEQYF	NA	TRBJ2-7	TRBD2	TRBV5-1
TGTGCCACCAGCAGGGACCAGGGGAAAGCTTTCTTT	CATSRDQGKAFF	few	TRBJ1-1	NA	TRBV15
TGCGCCAGCAGCTTGCCTTCAGATACGCAGTATTTT	CASSLPSDTQYF	NA	TRBJ2-3	NA	TRBV5-1
TGTGCCAGCAGTTACCTTACAGGGGGCGCTTCGGCTGAAGCTTTCTTT	CASSYLTGGASAEAFF	few	TRBJ1-1	TRBD1	TRBV6-6
TGTGCCAGCAGTTACTTGGACAGGGGAGCGGATACGCAGTATTTT	CASSYLDRGADTQYF	few	TRBJ2-3	TRBD1	TRBV6-5
TGTGCCAGCAGCCCTTTGGGATTCCAGGGTACTGAAGCTTTCTTT	CASSPLGFQGTEAFF	NA	TRBJ1-1	NA	TRBV14
TGTGCCACCCGGCCTAGCGGACGTCTAGATACGCAGTATTTT	CATRPSGRLDTQYF	NA	TRBJ2-3	TRBD2	TRBV6-1
TGTGCCAGCTCCCGGATGAGGGAGCAGTACTTC	CASSRMREQYF	NA	TRBJ2-7	NA	TRBV18
TGTGCCAGCGCGACTAGCGGGAGGGTGGGCACCGGGGAGCTGTTTTTT	CASATSGRVGTGELFF	NA	TRBJ2-2	TRBD2	TRBV2
TGTGCCAGCAGCTTCCTGAACACCGGGGAGCTGTTTTTT	CASSFLNTGELFF	NA	TRBJ2-2	NA	TRBV11-2
TGTGCCATCAGGAAGACAGGGGCGGAAATTGAAGCTTTCTTT	CAIRKTGAEIEAFF	NA	TRBJ1-1	TRBD1	TRBV10-3
TGCAGCGCATCCGGGGCGGGAGGCCTCTCTTCCTACAATGAGCAGTTCTTC	CSASGAGGLSSYNEQFF	few	TRBJ2-1	TRBD2	TRBV29-1
TGTGCCAGCAGCTTACCAGGAGGAGGGGAGACCCAGTACTTC	CASSLPGGGETQYF	few	TRBJ2-5	NA	TRBV7-2
TGTGCCTGGAGTGTCGGGCAGGGGTTTGGCTACACCTTC	CAWSVGQGFGYTF	NA	TRBJ1-2	NA	TRBV30
TGTGCCAGCACGGGGGGGACGAACACCGGGGAGCTGTTTTTT	CASTGGTNTGELFF	NA	TRBJ2-2	TRBD2	TRBV2
TGTGCCAGCAGAGCGGGACTAGCGGGACTTTACACCGGGGAGCTGTTTTTT	CASRAGLAGLYTGELFF	few	TRBJ2-2	TRBD2	TRBV11-2
TGTGCCCTCGGGGAGGTCGCTGGGGCCAACGTCCTGACTTTC	CALGEVAGANVLTF	NA	TRBJ2-6	NA	TRBV30
TGTGCCAGCAATGGGGGGTCGAACACTGAAGCTTTCTTT	CASNGGSNTEAFF	NA	TRBJ1-1	NA	TRBV9
TGTGCCAGCAGGGGGACAGGGGGGTCACTAGCTTTCTTT	CASRGTGGSLAFF	NA	TRBJ1-1	TRBD1	TRBV6-1
TGTGCCAGCAGCTTAGTGGCCAGCCAAGAGACCCAGTACTTC	CASSLVASQETQYF	NA	TRBJ2-5	NA	TRBV7-6
TGTGCCAGCTCAGCGGGACAGGTAGCGGGCTATGGCTACACCTTC	CASSAGQVAGYGYTF	few	TRBJ1-2	TRBD1	TRBV18
TGTGCCAGCACCCCGGGACTAGCGCGTCAAGAGACCCAGTACTTC	CASTPGLARQETQYF	NA	TRBJ2-5	TRBD2	TRBV6-5
TGTGCCAGCAGTCTTCGAACGAGCGCTGAAGCTTTCTTT	CASSLRTSAEAFF	few	TRBJ1-1	NA	TRBV6-5
TGTGCCAGCAGCCTTGCCGGCGGCGCCTATGGCTACACCTTC	CASSLAGGAYGYTF	few	TRBJ1-2	NA	TRBV14
TGTGCCAGCAGCTCCTACAGGGGACGTGAAAAACTGTTTTTT	CASSSYRGREKLFF	few	TRBJ1-4	TRBD1	TRBV4-2